This record covers a single T cell receptor (beta chain). No cognate antigen has been identified for it. No per-base quality is available; no much larger clone lies one base away. TCR CDR3 regions were amplified from genomic DNA by multiplex PCR using the deep immunoSEQ assay. For each cell subset, the extracted genomic DNA was distributed evenly across all wells of several immunoSEQ 96-well plates, and each plate served as one replicate. Each replicate PCR for sorted subsets received approximately 220 ng genomic DNA, equal to tens of thousands of T cell genomes. Purified libraries were measured with a Qubit 3.0 fluorometer, size-checked on a Bioanalyzer 2100, and measured again with the KAPA Library Quantification kit. Every immunoSEQ 96-well plate was sequenced on a separate single-read 150-cycle Illumina NextSeq 550 flow cell. On the authors' methods: The immunoSEQ output contained only junctional sequences without quality scores, so filtering could not match that applied to full-length reads. Sequences were annotated with PyIR, a Python wrapper for IgBLAST v1.9, using IMGT germline references to assign V/J genes and CDR3. Reads were removed for weak V/J assignments (E-value above 1e-6), missing CDR3, stop codons, out-of-frame junctions, or ambiguous translated residues. V3J clonotypes were defined as sequences sharing an identical inferred V gene, J gene, and CDR3 amino acid sequence. To compute the percentage overlap between repertoires, the number of shared unique clonotypes was divided by the size of the smaller repertoire. RTK rarefaction, the Chao1 estimator, and Recon v2.1 estimates of unobserved clonotypes were used to assess repertoire richness. Generation probabilities for all TCRbeta clonotypes obtained by the gDNA method from a handful of donors were computed using OLGA. TCRdb's version of the immuneACCESS table is confined to in-frame rearrangements and falls short of the full clone set. An unresolved V gene accounts for under half of the shortfall where checked; the remainder is of unknown origin. D and trimming were read from the DNA, whereas the V and J calls and clone size are those reported in that table. This sample is represented by about 1.5 million clones; 95% to 99% of them were singletons. The ten most abundant clones make up approximately 0.45% of the sample.

These data belong to a study of shared clonotypes between healthy human individuals (TCRdb year 2020). Turning to the overall study: The cohort comprised two women and three men aged 18 to 49 years. Different laboratories and diverse techniques were used to prepare libraries and sequence TCR repertoires, to increase sequencing depth and limit assay-specific biases. Each donor's leukapheresis produced roughly between about 0.85 and 10 billion PBMCs. For each donor, CD4 naive and CD4 memory were each given three plates, CD8 naive was given two plates, and CD8 memory was given one plate. The study deeply sequenced blood TCR repertoires of five healthy adults to estimate repertoire size and the extent of clonotype sharing between individuals.

Healthy HIV-negative adults with no recently reported acute infections or vaccinations were included as donors. All donors were Caucasian adults living in Nashville, Tennessee, USA. CD4+ T cells were enriched by magnetic negative selection; naive cells were then positively selected on CD45RA, and the negative fraction formed the memory subset. After blood collection by leukapheresis, PBMCs were isolated using Ficoll-Histopaque density gradient centrifugation and then cryopreserved in the vapor phase of liquid nitrogen. Analytical flow cytometry was used to check the purity and quantity of every magnetically sorted T cell population. Each sorted fraction had its genomic DNA isolated and then quantified by UV absorbance on a Nanodrop 2000c. General study outcomes and caveats: Clonotypes shared by all four sorted-subset donors showed higher generation probabilities than non-shared clonotypes. When a handful of donors were compared, the shared fraction of clonotypes was 5% to 6.5% for naive CD4, about 4% for naive CD8, more than 2% for memory CD4, and less than 0.5% for memory CD8. Estimated clonotype richness was generally larger for naive than for memory subsets. Sampling was limited to blood, and TCR repertoires in tissue likely differ from TCR repertoires in blood. Pairwise subsampling led to the expectation that sequencing depth would affect the degree of clonotype sharing among donors. Rarefaction of sorted-subset datasets indicated incomplete sequencing despite the large sequencing depth. The genetic and exposure-history diversity represented was limited by the small number of donors.

The sequence derives from a man younger than 40 in good health. The sequencing input was naive CD4+ T cells sorted from blood. The cell subset or site label, read with the paper, signifies: CD45RA+ positively selected.

The bases are TGTGCCAGCAGTGAAGGGGGGACAGGGGGAACTGAAGCTTTCTTT. This encodes CASSEGGTGGTEAFF. The chain uses TRBV25-1 and TRBJ1-1; 11 bases in the junction line up with TRBD1. The CDR3, from cysteine to phenylalanine, totals 15 residues. Only the CDR3 part of the read is kept: 45 bases, read in frame from the first base. The germline V and J ends show losses of 2 bases and 5 bases respectively, and no gene match explains 4 bases of the junction. In the germline V gene, CDR1 corresponds to MGHDK and CDR2 to SYGVNS. The full variable domain, with segments outside the CDR3 supplied by the reference TRBV25-1 and TRBJ1-1 proteins, appears as EADIYQTPRYLVIGTGKKITLECSQTMGHDKMYWYQQDPGMELHLIHYSYGVNSTEKGDLSSESTVSRIRTEHFPLTLESARPSHTSQYLCASSEGGTGGTEAFFGQGTRLTVV.